This T cell receptor beta chain was identified in a study of cytomegalovirus exposure and HLA in healthy donors. PCR employed 60 Vbeta and 13 Jbeta primers. The table came from immunoSEQ multiplex PCR; TCRdb's copy has only in-frame clones and leaves some out. This repertoire shows 100,000 to 150,000 clones, around 79% found once; its top ten account for over 5.5%. Concerning this clone itself: The antigen is unknown. A junction boundary mismatches the germline segment, possibly from a read error.

General study points: The study reported that TCR beta sequences accurately predicted HLA-A and HLA-B alleles in most subjects. A later analysis linked a missense DCLRE1C variant to TCR beta V- and J-gene trimming.

Participants comprised healthy donors of bone marrow. Germline V gene sequence: CDR1 SEHNR, CDR2 FQNEAQ (reference sequence). The CDR3 length is 16 residues. The chain has TRBV7-9 and TRBJ2-3; 8 bases align to TRBD2. Material for sequencing was PBMCs. This sequence was found in a woman in her thirties or forties in good health and CMV-seronegative. The CDR3 coding sequence is TGTTCCAGCAGCTCCCCGGGAGGGCCGGTGAGAGATACGCAGTATTTT. Residues: CSSSSPGGPVRDTQYF. Together with reference TRBV7-9 and TRBJ2-3, the CDR3 gives the full variable domain: DTGVSQNPRHKITKRGQNVTFRCDPISEHNRLYWYRQTLGQGPEFLTYFQNEAQLEKSRLLSDRFSAERPKGSFSTLEIQRTEQGDSAMYLCSSSSPGGPVRDTQYFGPGTRLTVL.